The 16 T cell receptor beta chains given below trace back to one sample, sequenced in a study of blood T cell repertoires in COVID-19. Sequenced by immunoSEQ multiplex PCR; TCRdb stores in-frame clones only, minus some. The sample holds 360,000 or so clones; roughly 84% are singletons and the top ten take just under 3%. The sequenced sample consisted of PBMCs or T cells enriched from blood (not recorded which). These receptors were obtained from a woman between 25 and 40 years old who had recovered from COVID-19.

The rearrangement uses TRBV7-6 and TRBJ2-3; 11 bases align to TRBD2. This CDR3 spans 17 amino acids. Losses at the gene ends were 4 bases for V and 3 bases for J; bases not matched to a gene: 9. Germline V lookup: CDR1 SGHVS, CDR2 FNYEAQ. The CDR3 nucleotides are TGTGCCAGCAGCTCGCGCACTAGCGGGGGACCGACAGATACGCAGTATTTT. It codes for CASSSRTSGGPTDTQYF.

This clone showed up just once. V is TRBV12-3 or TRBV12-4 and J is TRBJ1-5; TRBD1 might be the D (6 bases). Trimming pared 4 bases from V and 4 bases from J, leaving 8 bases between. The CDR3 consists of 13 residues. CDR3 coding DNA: TGTGCCAGCAGTTGGGGGCGAAATCAGCCCCAGCATTTT. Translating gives CASSWGRNQPQHF.

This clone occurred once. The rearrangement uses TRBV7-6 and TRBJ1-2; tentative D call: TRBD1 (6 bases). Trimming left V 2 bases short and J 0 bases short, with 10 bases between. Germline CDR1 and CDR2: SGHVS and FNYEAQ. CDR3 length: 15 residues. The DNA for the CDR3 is TGTGCCAGCAGCTTATCAGGGGAAGCTAACTATGGCTACACCTTC. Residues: CASSLSGEANYGYTF.

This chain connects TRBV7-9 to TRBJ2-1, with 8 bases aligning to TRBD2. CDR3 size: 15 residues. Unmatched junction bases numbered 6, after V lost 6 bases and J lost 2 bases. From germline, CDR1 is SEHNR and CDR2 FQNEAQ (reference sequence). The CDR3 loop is CASSSLAGPYNEQFF. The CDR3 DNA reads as TGTGCCAGCAGTTCATTAGCGGGACCCTACAATGAGCAGTTCTTC. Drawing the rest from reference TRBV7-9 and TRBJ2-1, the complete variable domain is DTGVSQNPRHKITKRGQNVTFRCDPISEHNRLYWYRQTLGQGPEFLTYFQNEAQLEKSRLLSDRFSAERPKGSFSTLEIQRTEQGDSAMYLCASSSLAGPYNEQFFGPGTRLTVL.

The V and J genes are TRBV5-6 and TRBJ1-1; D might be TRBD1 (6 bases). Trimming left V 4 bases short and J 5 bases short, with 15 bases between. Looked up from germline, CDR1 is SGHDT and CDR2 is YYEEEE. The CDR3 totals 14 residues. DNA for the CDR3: TGTGCCAGCAGCCTACCGGACAGTCGGACTGAAGCTTTCTTT. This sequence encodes CASSLPDSRTEAFF.

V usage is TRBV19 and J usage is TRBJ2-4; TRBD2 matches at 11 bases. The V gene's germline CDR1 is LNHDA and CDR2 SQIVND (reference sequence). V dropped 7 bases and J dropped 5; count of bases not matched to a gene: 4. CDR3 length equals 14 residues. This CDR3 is CASNRGLAENIQYF. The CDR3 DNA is TGTGCCAGTAACAGGGGACTAGCGGAAAACATTCAGTACTTC.

CDR3 coding DNA: TGTGCCAGCAGCCTGAGTCTTTATGAGCAGTTCTTC. Its translation is CASSLSLYEQFF. The chain has TRBV28 and TRBJ2-1; D gene uncertain. The CDR3 runs to 12 residues. With 6 bases removed from V and 8 bases from J, the gap between germline ends came to 11 bases. Per germline, CDR1 MDHEN and CDR2 SYDVKM.

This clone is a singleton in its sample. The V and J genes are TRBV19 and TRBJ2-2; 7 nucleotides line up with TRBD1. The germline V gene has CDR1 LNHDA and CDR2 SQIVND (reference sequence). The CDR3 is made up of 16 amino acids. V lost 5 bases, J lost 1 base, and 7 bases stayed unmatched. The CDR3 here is CASSLGQELNTGELFF. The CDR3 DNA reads TGTGCCAGTAGTCTCGGACAGGAGCTGAACACCGGGGAGCTGTTTTTT.

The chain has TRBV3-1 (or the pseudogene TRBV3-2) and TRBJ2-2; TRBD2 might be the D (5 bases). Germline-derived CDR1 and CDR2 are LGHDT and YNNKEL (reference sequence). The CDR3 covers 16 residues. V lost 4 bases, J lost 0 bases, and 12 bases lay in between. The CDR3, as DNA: TGTGCCAGCAGCCCCCTCGGACTGACGAACACCGGGGAGCTGTTTTTT. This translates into CASSPLGLTNTGELFF.

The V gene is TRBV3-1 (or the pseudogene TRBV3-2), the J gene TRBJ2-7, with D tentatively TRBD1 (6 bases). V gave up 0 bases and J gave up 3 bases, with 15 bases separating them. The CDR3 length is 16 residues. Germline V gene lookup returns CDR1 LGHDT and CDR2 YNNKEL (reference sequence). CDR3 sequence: CASSQDWTEGYYEQYF. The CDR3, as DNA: TGTGCCAGCAGCCAAGATTGGACAGAGGGATACTACGAGCAGTACTTC.

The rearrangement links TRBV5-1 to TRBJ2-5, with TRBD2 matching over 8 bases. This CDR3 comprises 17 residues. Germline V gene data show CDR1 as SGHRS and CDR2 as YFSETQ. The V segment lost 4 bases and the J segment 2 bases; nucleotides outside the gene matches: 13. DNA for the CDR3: TGCGCCAGCAGCGGCGGGGCTGCGGGGGGCTCGCAAGAGACCCAGTACTTC. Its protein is CASSGGAAGGSQETQYF.

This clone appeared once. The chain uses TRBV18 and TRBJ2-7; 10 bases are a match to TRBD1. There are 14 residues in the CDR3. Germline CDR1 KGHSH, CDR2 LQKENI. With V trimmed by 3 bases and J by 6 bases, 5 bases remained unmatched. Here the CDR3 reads CASSPGTGAIEQYF. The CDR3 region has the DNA TGTGCCAGCTCACCCGGGACAGGGGCTATCGAGCAGTACTTC.

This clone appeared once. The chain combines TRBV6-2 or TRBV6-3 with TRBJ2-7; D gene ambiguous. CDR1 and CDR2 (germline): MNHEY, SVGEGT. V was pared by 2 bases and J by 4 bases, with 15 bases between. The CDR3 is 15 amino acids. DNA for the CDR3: TGTGCCAGCAGTTACCCCGGCAGTGCGGTGTACGAGCAGTACTTC. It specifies CASSYPGSAVYEQYF.

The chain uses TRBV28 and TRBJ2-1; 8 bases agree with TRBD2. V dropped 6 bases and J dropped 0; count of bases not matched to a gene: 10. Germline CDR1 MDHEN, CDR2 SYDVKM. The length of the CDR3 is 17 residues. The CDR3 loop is CASRSMIAGSSYNEQFF. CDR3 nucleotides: TGTGCCAGCAGGAGCATGATAGCGGGGAGCTCCTACAATGAGCAGTTCTTC.

The CDR3 spells CASKLGQGVGELFF. DNA of the CDR3: TGTGCCAGCAAATTGGGCCAGGGTGTGGGGGAGCTGTTTTTT. The chain recombines TRBV27 with TRBJ2-2; weak D call: TRBD1 (5 bases). The ends were cut back, 7 bases at V and 8 bases at J, with 17 bases in the middle. Germline CDR1 reads MNHEY; CDR2 reads SMNVEV (reference sequence). This CDR3 is 14 amino acids long.

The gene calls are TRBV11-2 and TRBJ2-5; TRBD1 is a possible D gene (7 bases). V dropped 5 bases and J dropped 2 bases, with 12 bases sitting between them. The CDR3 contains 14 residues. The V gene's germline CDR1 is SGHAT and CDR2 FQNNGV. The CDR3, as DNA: TGTGCCAGCAGCCCCTCAGGGGGGCAAGAGACCCAGTACTTC. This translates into CASSPSGGQETQYF.